This T cell receptor beta chain was documented in a study of cytomegalovirus exposure and HLA in healthy donors. With 60 Vbeta and 13 Jbeta primers, the PCR was carried out. Source study methods: Roughly 83 million unique TCR beta chains, roughly 11 million of them shared, were counted by a later analysis. Generated by immunoSEQ multiplex PCR, the TCRdb table keeps only in-frame clones and is missing some. From that table come the V and J calls and clone size; the DNA was used to work out D and trimming. The sample includes 130,000 to 150,000 clones, roughly 87% of them seen just once. V lost 4 bases, J lost 6 bases, and 12 bases lay in between. The CDR3 covers 13 residues. The germline gives CDR1 SGDLS, CDR2 YYNGEE.

Sequenced: PBMCs. This chain connects TRBV9 to TRBJ2-3; D is undetermined. This receptor was taken from a man under 40 in good health and CMV-seropositive. The CDR3 sequence: CASSFLSADTQYF. CDR3 DNA: TGTGCCAGCAGCTTTTTGTCCGCGGATACGCAGTATTTT. The full variable domain, in which reference TRBV9 and TRBJ2-3 provide the parts outside the CDR3, is DSGVTQTPKHLITATGQRVTLRCSPRSGDLSVYWYQQSLDQGLQFLIQYYNGEERAKGNILERFSAQQFPDLHSELNLSSLELGDSALYFCASSFLSADTQYFGPGTRLTVL.